This T cell receptor (beta chain) stems from a study of T cell changes during pregnancy in multiple sclerosis. Produced via immunoSEQ multiplex PCR; TCRdb's table is partial and in-frame only. Seen here are roughly 48,000 clones, 95% observed once, and the top ten hold less than 6.5%. The CDR3 contains 16 residues. From germline, CDR1 is LNHDA and CDR2 SQIVND (reference sequence). Trimming pared 2 bases from V and 0 bases from J, leaving 10 bases between. This rearrangement joins TRBV19 to TRBJ2-2; D not certain. The source of this sequence is a female donor with multiple sclerosis, enrolled in a pregnancy study. The source was CD8+ T cells from peripheral blood mononuclear cells, collected in the first trimester of pregnancy. The CDR3 spells CASSIYHESNTGELFF. Written as DNA, the CDR3 is TGTGCCAGTAGTATATATCATGAGTCGAACACCGGGGAGCTGTTTTTT.